Below are 3 T cell receptor beta chains sequenced from a single sample in a study of technical replicates of blood from a handful of donors. Profiling relied on immunoSEQ multiplex PCR, and the TCRdb table lists in-frame clones only, not all of them. The profile shows about 84,000 clones, around 93% of them singletons. The sample consisted of T cells isolated from PBMCs. Every receptor here comes from a human donor in good health.

This clone appeared once. The rearrangement joins TRBV30 to TRBJ2-6, with D possibly TRBD1 on 6 matching bases. Trimming pared 8 bases from V and 2 bases from J, leaving 28 bases between. The CDR3 consists of 19 residues. Germline-derived CDR1 and CDR2 are GTSNPN and SVGIG (reference sequence). CDR3 nucleotide sequence: TGTGCCCAATTTTCCCCGCTACGCGAACAGGGAACTGGGGCCAACGTCCTGACTTTC. Encoded protein: CAQFSPLREQGTGANVLTF.

The chain combines TRBV4-1 with TRBJ1-1; 8 nucleotides match TRBD1. This CDR3 region has 15 residues. CDR1 is MGHRA, CDR2 YSYEKL, per germline. The V gene end was trimmed by 4 bases and the J gene end by 1 base; junction bases not matched to a gene: 5. The CDR3 loop is CASSPPTGANTEAFF. The DNA for the CDR3 is TGCGCCAGCAGCCCCCCGACAGGGGCGAACACTGAAGCTTTCTTT.

CDR3 nucleotide sequence: TGTGCCAGCAGCGGAGGACTTGACACCGGGGAGCTGTTTTTT. This encodes CASSGGLDTGELFF. The chain is built from TRBV13 and TRBJ2-2; D is possibly TRBD2 (5 bases). V lost 5 bases and J lost 3, with 10 bases in between. The CDR3 contains 14 residues. In germline, CDR1 is PRHDT, CDR2 FYEKMQ (reference sequence).